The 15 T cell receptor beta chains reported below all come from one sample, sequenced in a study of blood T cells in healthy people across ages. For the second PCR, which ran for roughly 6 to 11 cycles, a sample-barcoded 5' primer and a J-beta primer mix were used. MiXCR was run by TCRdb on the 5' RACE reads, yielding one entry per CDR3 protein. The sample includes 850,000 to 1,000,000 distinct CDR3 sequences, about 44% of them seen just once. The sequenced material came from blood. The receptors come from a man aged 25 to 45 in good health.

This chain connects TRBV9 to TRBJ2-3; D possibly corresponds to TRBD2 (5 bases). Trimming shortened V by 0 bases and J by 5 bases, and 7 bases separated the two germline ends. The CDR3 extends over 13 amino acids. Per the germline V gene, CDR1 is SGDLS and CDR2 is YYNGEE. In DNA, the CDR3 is TGTGCCAGCAGCGTAGGTAGCGTAGATACGCAGTATTTT. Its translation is CASSVGSVDTQYF.

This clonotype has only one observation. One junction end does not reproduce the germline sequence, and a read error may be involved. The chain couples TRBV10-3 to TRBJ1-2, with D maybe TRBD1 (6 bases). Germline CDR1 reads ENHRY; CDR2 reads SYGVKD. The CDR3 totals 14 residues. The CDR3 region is CVISELGGNYGYTF. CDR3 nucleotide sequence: TGTGTCATCAGTGAATTAGGGGGGAACTATGGCTACACCTTC.

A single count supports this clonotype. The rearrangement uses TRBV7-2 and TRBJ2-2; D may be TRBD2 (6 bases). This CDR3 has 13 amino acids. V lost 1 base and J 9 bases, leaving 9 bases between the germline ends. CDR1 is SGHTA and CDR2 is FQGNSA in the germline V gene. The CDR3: CASSLGLARELFF. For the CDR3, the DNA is TGTGCCAGCAGCTTAGGGCTAGCGAGGGAGCTGTTTTTT.

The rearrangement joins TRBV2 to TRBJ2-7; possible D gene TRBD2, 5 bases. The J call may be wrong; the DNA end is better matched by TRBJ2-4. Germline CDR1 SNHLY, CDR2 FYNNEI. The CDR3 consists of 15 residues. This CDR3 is CASSELLSGGNIQYF. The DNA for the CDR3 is TGTGCCAGCAGTGAACTACTAAGCGGCGGGAACATTCAGTACTTC.

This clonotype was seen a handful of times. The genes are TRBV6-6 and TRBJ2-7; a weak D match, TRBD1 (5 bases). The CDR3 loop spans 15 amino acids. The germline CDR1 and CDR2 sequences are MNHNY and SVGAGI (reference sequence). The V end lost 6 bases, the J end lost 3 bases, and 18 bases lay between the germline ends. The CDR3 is CASSPTSGHLYEQYF. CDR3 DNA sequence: TGTGCCAGCAGCCCTACTTCCGGACATCTCTACGAGCAGTACTTC.

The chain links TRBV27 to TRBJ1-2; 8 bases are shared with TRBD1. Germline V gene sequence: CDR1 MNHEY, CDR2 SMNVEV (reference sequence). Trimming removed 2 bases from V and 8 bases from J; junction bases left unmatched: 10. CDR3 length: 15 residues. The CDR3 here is CASSLQGAGARGYTF. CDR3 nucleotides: TGTGCCAGCAGTTTACAGGGGGCCGGGGCGAGGGGCTACACCTTC.

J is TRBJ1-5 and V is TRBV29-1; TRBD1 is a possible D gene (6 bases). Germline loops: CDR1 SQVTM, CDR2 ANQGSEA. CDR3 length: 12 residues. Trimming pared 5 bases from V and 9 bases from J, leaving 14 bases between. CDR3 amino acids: CSVSSGTLPQHF. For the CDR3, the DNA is TGCAGCGTTTCGTCAGGGACACTGCCCCAGCATTTT. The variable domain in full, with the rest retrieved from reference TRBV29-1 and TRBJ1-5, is SAVISQKPSRDICQRGTSLTIQCQVDSQVTMMFWYRQQPGQSLTLIATANQGSEATYESGFVIDKFPISRPNLTFSTLTVSNMSPEDSSIYLCSVSSGTLPQHFGDGTRLSIL.

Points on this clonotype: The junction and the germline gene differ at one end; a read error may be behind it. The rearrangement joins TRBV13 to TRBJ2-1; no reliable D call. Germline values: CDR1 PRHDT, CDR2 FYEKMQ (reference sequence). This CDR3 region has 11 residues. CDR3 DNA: TGTGCCAGCAGCTTAGTGAATGAGCGGTTCTTC. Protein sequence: CASSLVNERFF.

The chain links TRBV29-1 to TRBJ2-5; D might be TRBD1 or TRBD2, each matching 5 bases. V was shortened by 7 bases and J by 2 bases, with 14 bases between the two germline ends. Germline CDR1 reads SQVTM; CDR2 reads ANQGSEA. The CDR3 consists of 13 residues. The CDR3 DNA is TGCAGCGACTCGGGACCGGCACAAGAGACCCAGTACTTC. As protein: CSDSGPAQETQYF. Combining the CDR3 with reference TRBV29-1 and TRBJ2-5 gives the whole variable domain SAVISQKPSRDICQRGTSLTIQCQVDSQVTMMFWYRQQPGQSLTLIATANQGSEATYESGFVIDKFPISRPNLTFSTLTVSNMSPEDSSIYLCSDSGPAQETQYFGPGTRLLVL.

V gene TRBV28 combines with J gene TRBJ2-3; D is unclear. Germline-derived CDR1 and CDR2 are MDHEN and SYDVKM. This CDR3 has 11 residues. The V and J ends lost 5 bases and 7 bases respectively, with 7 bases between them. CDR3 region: CASSPLNTQYF. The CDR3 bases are TGTGCCAGCAGTCCCCTTAATACGCAGTATTTT.

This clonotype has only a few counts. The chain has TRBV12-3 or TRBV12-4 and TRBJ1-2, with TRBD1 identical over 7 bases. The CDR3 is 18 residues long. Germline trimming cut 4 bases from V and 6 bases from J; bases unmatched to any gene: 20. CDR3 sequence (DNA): TGTGCCAGCAGTTCCCCGGGACAGAGAGTTCTACCCCTTGATGGCTACACCTTC. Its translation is CASSSPGQRVLPLDGYTF.

CDR3 in DNA: TGCGCCAGCAGTCCCTGGTTAGCGGGGACTGGATACGAGCAGTACTTC. Its protein is CASSPWLAGTGYEQYF. The rearrangement links TRBV4-1 to TRBJ2-5; 8 positions agree with TRBD2. The J call may be mistaken, given a closer DNA end match to TRBJ2-7. The germline CDR1 and CDR2 sequences are MGHRA and YSYEKL. CDR3 length: 16 residues.

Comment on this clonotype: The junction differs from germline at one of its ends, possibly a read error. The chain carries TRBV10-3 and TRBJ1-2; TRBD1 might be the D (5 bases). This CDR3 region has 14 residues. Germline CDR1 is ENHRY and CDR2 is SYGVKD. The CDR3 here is CATSESVGLEGYTF. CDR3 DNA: TGTGCCACCAGTGAGTCAGTGGGGCTAGAAGGCTACACCTTC.

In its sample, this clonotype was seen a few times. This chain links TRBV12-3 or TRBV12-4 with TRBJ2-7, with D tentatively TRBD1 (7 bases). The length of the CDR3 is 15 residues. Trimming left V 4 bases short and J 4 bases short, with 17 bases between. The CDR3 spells CASSSWDRGTYEQYF. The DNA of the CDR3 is TGTGCCAGCAGTTCTTGGGACAGAGGGACTTACGAGCAGTACTTC.

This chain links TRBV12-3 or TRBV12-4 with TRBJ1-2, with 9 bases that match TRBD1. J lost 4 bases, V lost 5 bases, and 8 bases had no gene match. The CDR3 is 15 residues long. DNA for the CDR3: TGTGCCAGCAGTCTCCGGGACAGGGCCGTCTATGGCTACACCTTC. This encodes CASSLRDRAVYGYTF.